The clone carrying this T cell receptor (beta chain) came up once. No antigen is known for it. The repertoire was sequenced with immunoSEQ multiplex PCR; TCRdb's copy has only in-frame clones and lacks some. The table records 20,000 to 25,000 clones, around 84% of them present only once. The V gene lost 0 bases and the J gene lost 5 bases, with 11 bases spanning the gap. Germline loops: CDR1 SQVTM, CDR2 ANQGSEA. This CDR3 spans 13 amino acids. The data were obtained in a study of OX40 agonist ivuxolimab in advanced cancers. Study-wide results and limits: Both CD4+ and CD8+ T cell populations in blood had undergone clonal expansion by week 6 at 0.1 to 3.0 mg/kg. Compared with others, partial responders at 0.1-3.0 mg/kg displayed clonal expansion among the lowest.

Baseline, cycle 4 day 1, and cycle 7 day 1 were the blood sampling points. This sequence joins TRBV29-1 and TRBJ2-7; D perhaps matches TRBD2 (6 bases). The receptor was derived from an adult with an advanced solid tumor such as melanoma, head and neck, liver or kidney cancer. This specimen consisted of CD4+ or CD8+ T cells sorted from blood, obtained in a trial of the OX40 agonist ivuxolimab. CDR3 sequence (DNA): TGCAGCGTTGAAGATTCACGGGGGAACGAGCAGTACTTC. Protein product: CSVEDSRGNEQYF.